This TCR beta chain was sequenced during a study of T cells in Graves' hyperthyroidism and ophthalmopathy. At the level of the study: Staff took peripheral blood when the initial diagnosis was made, before any treatment began.

Regarding this clonotype: This CDR3 is missing its conserved last phenylalanine or tryptophan, likely due to a read error.

The germline CDR1 and CDR2 sequences are LGHDT and YNNKEL (reference sequence). The length of the CDR3 is 12 residues. With 4 bases removed from V and 10 bases from J, the gap between germline ends came to 13 bases. There were TCR beta CDR3 regions amplified from RNA transcripts. Researchers ran a first-round RT-PCR on the TCR CDR3 using the HTBI primer set. TCRdb ran MiXCR on the multiplex PCR reads and lists one entry per CDR3 protein. The sample holds roughly 650,000 distinct CDR3 sequences, 15% to 20% seen once. Patients with ophthalmopathy all had a Clinical Activity Score of at least 3, a NOSPECS grade of at least 4 and duration under 3 months. Patients were excluded because of uncontrolled infection, other autoimmune disease, pregnancy or lactation.

The chain couples TRBV3-1 to TRBJ2-5; no definite D call. The specimen sequenced was blood. This TCR was sampled from a woman aged 35 to 49 with Graves' ophthalmopathy. This chain's CDR3 is CASSRSPYGQYL. The CDR3 nucleotides read TGTGCCAGCAGCCGAAGTCCTTATGGCCAGTACCTC.